The clone carrying this TCR beta chain was detected a few times. Profiling relied on immunoSEQ multiplex PCR, and the TCRdb table lists in-frame clones only, not all of them. Here the sample spans approximately 150,000 clones, roughly 90% being singletons. This specimen belongs to a study of blood T cell repertoires in COVID-19. V shed 6 bases, J shed 0 bases, and the junction held 5 bases outside the gene matches. The CDR3 is made up of 14 amino acids. Looked up from germline, CDR1 is GTSNPN and CDR2 is SVGIG (reference sequence). V and J are TRBV30 and TRBJ1-3, with 7 nucleotides matching TRBD1. The receptor's source is a man between 70 and 80 years old with active COVID-19. What was sequenced was peripheral blood. CDR3 amino acids: CACTTGSSGNTIYF. The CDR3 DNA reads as TGTGCCTGTACGACAGGGAGCTCTGGAAACACCATATATTTT. Together with reference TRBV30 and TRBJ1-3, the CDR3 gives the full variable domain: SQTIHQWPATLVQPVGSPLSLECTVEGTSNPNLYWYRQAAGRGLQLLFYSVGIGQISSEVPQNLSASRPQDRQFILSSKKLLLSDSGFYLCACTTGSSGNTIYFGEGSWLTVV.